What follows describes a single T cell receptor beta chain. Its antigen remains unidentified. No quality values exist for individual bases; no much larger clone is one base distant. The immunoSEQ Assay, a bias-controlled multiplex PCR, was used to amplify TCRbeta CDR3 regions from genomic DNA. On the authors' methods: Within the assay, amplification of reference gene primers was used to estimate how many nucleated cells each sample contained. To quantify the absolute abundance of each unique TCRbeta CDR3 rearrangement, sequence reads were collapsed and filtered. For each sample, productive Simpson clonality was calculated as the square root of Simpson's diversity index across productive rearrangements. TCRdb carries this immuneACCESS record with in-frame sequences only. Its versions omit some clonotypes, under half of them owing to an unresolved V gene in the studies checked, with the rest unexplained. That table furnishes V, J and clone size, whereas the DNA furnished D and trimming. The sample table holds about 160,000 clones, of which roughly 84% were seen once. The ten largest account for approximately 5.4% of the sample.

This specimen belongs to a study of blood T cell repertoires in COVID-19 (dated by TCRdb to the early 2020s). A note on the overall study: The collaborator samples originated in the United States, Italy and Spain and spanned the acute and convalescent phases of COVID-19. The material from the prospective study consisted of cDNA or gDNA derived from T cells, B-cell-depleted T cells, or PBMCs. Subjects who had been exposed to COVID-19, were actively infected with it, or had recovered from it provided the deeply sampled blood TCRbeta repertoires that made up the dataset. The repertoires were released in a freely available public database meant as a resource for research on the immune response to SARS-CoV-2. The samples were drawn from two sources: the first 160 participants of the ongoing ImmuneRACE study, and 1,254 subjects contributed by 6 global collaborators. The sample metadata nearly always contained a de-identified subject ID, COVID-19 status, age in years and sex. Where available, HLA class I and class II types were obtained from metadata supplied by the sample provider rather than from assay-based typing.

In Seattle, one collaborating source enrolled patients while the infection was active and tracked those patients longitudinally over the course of disease. Whole blood was collected in K2EDTA tubes by collaborating institutions according to the institutions' own protocols. For TCRbeta analysis, collaborators shipped samples in one of three forms: frozen whole blood, isolated PBMCs, or DNA extracted from either of those sample types. What the authors observed across the whole study: How much clinical and demographic metadata was included differed by source and by participant, and the metadata was provided uncurated.

Measured from the cysteine to the phenylalanine, the CDR3 is 15 residues long. Here the CDR3 DNA is all that survives: 45 bases in frame from base 1. This receptor was obtained from a woman aged 45 to 65 with COVID-19, enrolled during active disease. The V and J segments used are TRBV21-1 and TRBJ2-1; the D segment call TRBD2 is taken from the table without a DNA check. TRBV21-1 is reported as a pseudogene. Sequenced input: peripheral blood. The CDR3 reads CASSRLAGGDNEQFF. The DNA sequence is as follows: TGTGCCAGCAGCCGACTAGCGGGGGGCGACAATGAGCAGTTCTTC.